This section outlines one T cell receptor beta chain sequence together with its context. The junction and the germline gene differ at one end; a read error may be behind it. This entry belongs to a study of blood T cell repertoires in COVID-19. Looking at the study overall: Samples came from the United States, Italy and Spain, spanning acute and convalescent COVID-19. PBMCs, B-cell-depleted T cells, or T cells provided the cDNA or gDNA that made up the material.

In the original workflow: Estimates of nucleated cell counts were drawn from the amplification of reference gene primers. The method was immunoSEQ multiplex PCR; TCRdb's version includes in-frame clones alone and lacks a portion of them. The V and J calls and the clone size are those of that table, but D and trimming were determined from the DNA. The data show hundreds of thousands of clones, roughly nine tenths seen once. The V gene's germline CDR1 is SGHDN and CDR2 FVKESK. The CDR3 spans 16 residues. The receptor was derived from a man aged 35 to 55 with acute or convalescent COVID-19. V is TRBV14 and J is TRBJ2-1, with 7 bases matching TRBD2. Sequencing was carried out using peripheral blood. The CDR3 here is CASSQEGGSSHNEQFF. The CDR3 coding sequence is TGTGCCAGCAGCCAAGAGGGCGGGAGCTCCCACAATGAGCAGTTCTTC.